The T cell receptor beta chain described here comes from a study of B cell selection in AIRE deficiency. Conventional CD4 T cells were sorted as CD4+CD127+ cells. TCRdb keeps only in-frame clones here, not all; method: immunoSEQ multiplex PCR. The table records tens of thousands of clones, approximately 97% of them present only once. CDR1 is SGHTA and CDR2 is FQGTGA in the germline V gene. CDR3 length equals 20 residues. V gave up 2 bases and J gave up 4 bases, with 29 bases separating them. Material: conventional CD4+ T cells sorted from PBMCs. The TCR sequence derives from a human donor with AIRE deficiency. This chain links TRBV7-3 with TRBJ1-2, with D unclear. CDR3 coding DNA: TGTGCCAGCAGCTTAGGGCCTCACGCGGGGAGGAGTGTGTTTGGCTATGGCTACACCTTC. Translated: CASSLGPHAGRSVFGYGYTF.